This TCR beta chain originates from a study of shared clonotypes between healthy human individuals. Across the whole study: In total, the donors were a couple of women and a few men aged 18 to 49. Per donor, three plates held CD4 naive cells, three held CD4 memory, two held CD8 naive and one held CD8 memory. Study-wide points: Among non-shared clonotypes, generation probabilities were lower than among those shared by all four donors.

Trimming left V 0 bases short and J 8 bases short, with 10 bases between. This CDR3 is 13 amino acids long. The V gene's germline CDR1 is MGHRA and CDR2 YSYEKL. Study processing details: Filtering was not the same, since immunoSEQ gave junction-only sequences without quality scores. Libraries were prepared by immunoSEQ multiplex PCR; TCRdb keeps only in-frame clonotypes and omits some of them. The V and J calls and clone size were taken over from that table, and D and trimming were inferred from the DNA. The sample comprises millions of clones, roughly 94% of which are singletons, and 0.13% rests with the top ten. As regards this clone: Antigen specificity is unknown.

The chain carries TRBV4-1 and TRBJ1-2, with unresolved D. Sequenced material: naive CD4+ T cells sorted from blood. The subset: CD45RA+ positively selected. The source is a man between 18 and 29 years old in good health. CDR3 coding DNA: TGCGCCAGCAGCCAAGATCGGGCGACCGGCTACACCTTC. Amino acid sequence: CASSQDRATGYTF.